This record covers a single T cell receptor (beta chain). The entry originates in a study of blood T cell repertoires in COVID-19. This CDR3 region has 16 residues. Germline CDR1 LGHNA, CDR2 YNFKEQ. The V end lost 0 bases, the J end lost 5 bases, and 16 bases lay between the germline ends. Original analysis: Cell counts per sample came from amplifying reference gene primers. The table came from immunoSEQ multiplex PCR; TCRdb's copy has only in-frame clones and leaves some out. V, J and clone size are those of that table, while D and trimming were read from the DNA. The sample includes some 210,000 clones, about 83% of them seen just once.

The specimen sequenced was peripheral blood. This receptor was taken from an older woman with active or convalescent COVID-19. The rearrangement uses TRBV4-2 and TRBJ2-5; D might be TRBD1 (6 bases). This CDR3 is CASSQDSRGTIETQYF. CDR3 coding DNA: TGTGCCAGCAGCCAAGATAGCAGGGGTACAATCGAGACCCAGTACTTC.